Detailed here is one TCR beta chain. Germline assignment: CDR1 LGHNA and CDR2 YNFKEQ. There are 17 residues in the CDR3. With 5 bases clipped from V and 4 bases from J, the junction kept 14 bases outside the gene matches. These data originate in a study of blood T cells in healthy people across ages. Using a J-beta primer mix together with a sample-barcoded 5' primer, a second PCR was run for roughly 6 to 12 cycles. TCRdb passed the 5' RACE reads through MiXCR, listing each CDR3 protein once. Of 1.5 million to 2 million distinct CDR3 sequences detected, 49% appear once; the ten largest clones hold less than 2.5%.

Sequenced sample: blood. The J gene is TRBJ2-3, the V gene TRBV4-2; 8 nucleotides agree with TRBD2. The receptor's source is a woman in her 40s in good health. CDR3 in amino acids: CASSDLTGRAGADTQYF. The CDR3 bases are TGTGCCAGCAGCGACCTCACGGGACGAGCGGGGGCAGATACGCAGTATTTT.